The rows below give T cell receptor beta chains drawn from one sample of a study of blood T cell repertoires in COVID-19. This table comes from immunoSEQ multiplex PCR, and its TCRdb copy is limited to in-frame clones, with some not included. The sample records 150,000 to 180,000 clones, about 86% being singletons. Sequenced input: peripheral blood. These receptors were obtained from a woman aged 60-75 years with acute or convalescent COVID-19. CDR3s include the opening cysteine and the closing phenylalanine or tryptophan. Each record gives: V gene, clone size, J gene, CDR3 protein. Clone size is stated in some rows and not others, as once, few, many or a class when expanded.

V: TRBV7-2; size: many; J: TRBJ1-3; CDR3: CASSLDYSGNTIYF
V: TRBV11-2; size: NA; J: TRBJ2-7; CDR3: CASSSSGRAGEQYF
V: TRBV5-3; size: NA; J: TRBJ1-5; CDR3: CARKQGYSNQPQHF
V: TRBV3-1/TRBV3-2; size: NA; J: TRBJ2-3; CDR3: CASSRLAGGVDTQYF
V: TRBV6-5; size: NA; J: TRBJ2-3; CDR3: CASSYAGASTDTQYF
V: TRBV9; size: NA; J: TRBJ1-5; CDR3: CASSVEATGGQPQHF
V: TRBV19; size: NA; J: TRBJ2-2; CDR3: CASSIGAGSGELFF
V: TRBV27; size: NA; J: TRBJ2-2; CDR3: CATKNTGELFF
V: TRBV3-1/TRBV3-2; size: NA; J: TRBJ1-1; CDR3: CASSQDWGRGLDTEAFF
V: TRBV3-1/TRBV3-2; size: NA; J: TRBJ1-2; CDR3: CASSQGAGGYTF
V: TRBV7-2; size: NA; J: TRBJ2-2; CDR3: CASSKRVGDTGELFF
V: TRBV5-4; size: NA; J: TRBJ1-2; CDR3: CASSLALGGGYGYTF
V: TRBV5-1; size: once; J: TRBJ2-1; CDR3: CASRLQGDGYNEQFF
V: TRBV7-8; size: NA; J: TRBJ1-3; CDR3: CASSSDSNSGNTIYF
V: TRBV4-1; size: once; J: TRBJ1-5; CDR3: CASSQSARALSNQPQHF
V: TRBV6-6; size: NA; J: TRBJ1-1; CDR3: CASSRTGTMNTEAFF
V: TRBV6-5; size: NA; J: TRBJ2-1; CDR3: CATRWGGDNEQFF
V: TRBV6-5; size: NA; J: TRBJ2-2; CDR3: CASTAGETGTGELFF
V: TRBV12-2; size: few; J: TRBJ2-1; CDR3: CASRWRGLAGFEQFF
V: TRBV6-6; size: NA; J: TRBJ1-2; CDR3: CASSPRGTGGNYGYTF
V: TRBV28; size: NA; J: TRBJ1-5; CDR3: CASSPRTGGAGQPQHF
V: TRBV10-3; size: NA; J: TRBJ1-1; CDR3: CAISESVPRRNTEAFF
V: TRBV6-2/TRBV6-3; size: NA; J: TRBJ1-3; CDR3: CASSPPRTPGNTIYF
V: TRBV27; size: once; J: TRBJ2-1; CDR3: CASRIREGEQFF
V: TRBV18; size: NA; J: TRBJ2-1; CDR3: CASSPPQGGFSYNEQFF
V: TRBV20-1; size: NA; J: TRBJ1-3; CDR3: CSASSGLRSGNTIYF
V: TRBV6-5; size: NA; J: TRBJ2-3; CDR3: CASSFLGRGSTDTQYF
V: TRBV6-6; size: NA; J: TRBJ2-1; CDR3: CASSYRGNEQFF
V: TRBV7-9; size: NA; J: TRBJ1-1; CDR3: CASSDAAGQGASAEAFF